This record covers a single TCR beta chain. This clonotype was observed many times. Its binding antigen is unknown. Base-call qualities are not available, and no considerably larger clone is one nucleotide away. A patient counted as having stable Graves' hyperthyroidism if no progression to ophthalmopathy occurred over 18 months of follow-up. Hyperthyroidism patients were newly diagnosed, had a disease duration of under 2 months, and were aged 18 to 65 years. Exclusion was applied to patients with uncontrolled infections, other autoimmune diseases, pregnancy or lactation. Diagnoses were established on the basis of clinical symptoms, serum thyroxine and TRAb, thyroid ultrasound, and orbital computed tomography. Ficoll-Paque density gradient centrifugation was used to isolate PBMCs from 8.5 to 10 ml of fresh peripheral blood. Trizol reagent was used to extract total RNA, and RNA quality was then checked on an Agilent 2100 Bioanalyzer.

The record originates from a study of T cells in Graves' hyperthyroidism and ophthalmopathy (dated by TCRdb to the late 2010s). Regarding the research as a whole: Peripheral blood was sampled at the time of initial diagnosis, prior to any treatment. TCR V-J signatures able to tell the groups apart were searched for in a discovery cohort of 95 to 100 patients, of whom over 40 had Graves' ophthalmopathy and around 58 had stable Graves' hyperthyroidism. Prospective prediction of ophthalmopathy was tested in an independent validation cohort of 18 to 20 hyperthyroidism patients and some 17 patients who later progressed to ophthalmopathy. For training and testing, the roughly 100 patients in the discovery cohort were randomly divided in a 7:3 ratio. The study also compared thyroid tissue and blood T-cell repertoires from more than five Graves' hyperthyroidism patients. Once sampling was done, hyperthyroidism patients were given methimazole at a starting dose of 30 mg daily, whereas ophthalmopathy patients were given high-dose intravenous methylprednisolone. According to the paper, TCR Vbeta CDR3 sequencing was carried out on 120 to 150 peripheral blood samples, which came from around 43 ophthalmopathy, approximately 78 hyperthyroidism and roughly 17 progressor patients. Summary of the overall study and its limitations: Sample size was not statistically predetermined, and blinding of investigators to group allocation was not performed. Blood samples also contained most of the expanded thyroid clonotypes (frequency above 0.001), which suggests that blood repertoires may reflect thyroid immune responses. In validation, progression to ophthalmopathy was predicted by the model with 70.59% sensitivity and just over 72% specificity, a median of roughly six months before onset. A model built on a 13 V-J signature distinguished ophthalmopathy from stable hyperthyroidism, reaching 87.88% sensitivity and around 82% specificity in cross-validation and 80%/75% in testing.

TCR beta CDR3 regions were amplified from RNA transcripts. A first-round RT-PCR of the TCR CDR3 used the HTBI primer set with the Qiagen OneStep RT-PCR kit. Libraries were constructed in a second round of multiplex PCR, after which size selection and purification were performed. The libraries were sequenced on an Illumina HiSeq2000 using paired-end 100 bp reads. On the authors' methods: SOAPnuke was used to process the raw data, throwing out any read that contained adapters or uncalled bases, had a mean Phred below 15, or lacked an exact constant-primer or identifier match. High-quality paired reads were merged using COPE v1.2.5, and each unique nucleotide sequence was defined as a clonotype. Clonotypes were aligned to IMGT TRBV, TRBD and TRBJ reference segments using MiTCR v1.1. The analysis included only V-J combinations with a frequency above 0.0001, which together covered around 99% of the repertoires. The TCS score was defined as F50 (clonal expansion) divided by E x V (chaos), with BLOSUM62-based TCRdist calculated between CDR3 peptides within each V-J. Welch's t-statistics and random forest reduced 500 to 550 V-J features to 10 to 15, which were used in a naive Bayes classifier (R e1071). Using fastp trimming at Q25 and MiXCR clonotype assembly, TCRdb reanalyzed the public sequencing data and kept in-frame beta chains. Identical CDR3 protein sequences are pooled into one entry, listed with their most common genes and DNA. The V and J calls follow TCRdb's processing rather than the paper's. This sample holds hundreds of thousands of distinct CDR3 sequences; 16% were observed only once. The top ten clonotypes cover around 19% of the sample.

From a lookup of the germline V gene, CDR1 and CDR2 are SGHTA and FQGNSA. V and J are truncated by 1 base and 1 base respectively, leaving an intervening sequence of 16 bases. The CDR3 spans 17 residues, from the cysteine through the phenylalanine. This entry keeps only the CDR3 DNA: 51 bases, framed from base 1. This sequence originates from a woman under 30 with Graves' hyperthyroidism. The chain employs TRBV7-2 and TRBJ2-5, with the D call perhaps TRBD1 or TRBD2, as 7 bases match in each case. Material for sequencing was blood. DNA sequence: TGTGCCAGCAGCTTAGGGTCCCCAGGGGGGGGCCAAGAGACCCAGTACTTC. This translates into CASSLGSPGGGQETQYF.